These 12 T cell receptor delta chains came from one sample sequenced in a study of DNA immune sequencing with unique molecular identifiers. Primers for all 8 TRDV and 4 TRDJ genes amplified genomic DNA in 32-plex. The library had 12-nucleotide UMIs introduced over about 3 barcoding cycles, then a second adapter PCR. TCRdb reprocessed the multiplex PCR reads using CATT. Among approximately 900 delta-chain clones listed, roughly a third were seen once. The sequenced material came from gamma-delta T cells from PBMCs. These receptors were collected from a human donor in good health.

On this clone: TCRdb's protein for this DNA is that of a much larger clone and differs from the translation at residue 24, likely a read error; the protein shown is the DNA translation. V gene TRDV1 combines with J gene TRDJ1, with 12 bases aligning to TRDD3. The CDR3 covers 26 residues. The germline gives CDR1 TSWWSYY, CDR2 QGS. CDR3: CALGHGECLLLLATGGYKFSTDKFIF. CDR3 nucleotides: TGTGCTCTTGGGCATGGAGAGTGCCTTCTTCTGCTAGCTACTGGGGGATACAAATTCTCCACCGATAAATTCATCTTT.

This clone was observed a handful of times. A far larger clone lies a single base away; this is likely a read error. Different DNA sequences within this sample yield the same CDR3. The J gene is TRDJ1, the V gene TRDV1; 12 bases match TRDD3. This CDR3 is built from 26 residues. CDR1 and CDR2 (germline): TSWWSYY, QGS. V was pared by 5 bases and J by 5 bases, with 39 bases of the junction left unmatched. The CDR3 DNA reads as TGTGCTCTTGGGCATGGAGAGTGCCTTCTTCTGCTAGCTACTGGGGGATACAAATTCTCCACTGATAAACTCATCTTT. Its protein product is CALGHGECLLLLATGGYKFSTDKLIF.

This clone was detected a few times. The protein that TCRdb holds for this DNA derives from a much larger clone and differs from the translated DNA at residue 4, which likely indicates a read error; the protein shown here is translated from the DNA. The same CDR3 can be traced to other DNA sequences in this sample. CDR3 bases: TGTGCTCTTAGGCATGGAGAGTGCCTTCTTCTGCTAGCTACTGGGGGATACAAATTCTCCACCGATAAACTCATCTTT. Translating gives CALRHGECLLLLATGGYKFSTDKLIF. The chain couples TRDV1 to TRDJ1, with 12 nucleotides matching TRDD3. Germline CDR1 reads TSWWSYY; CDR2 reads QGS. The CDR3 contains 26 residues. Germline trimming cut 8 bases from V and 1 base from J; bases unmatched to any gene: 38.

A remark on this clone: This DNA's translation differs at residue 18 from TCRdb's protein, which comes from a much larger clone; a read error is likely, and the protein shown is translated from the DNA. The same CDR3 also results from other DNA sequences found in this sample. The V gene is TRDV1, the J gene TRDJ1, with 9 nucleotides matching TRDD3. The CDR3 sequence is 23 residues long. Looked up from germline, CDR1 is TSWWSYY and CDR2 is QGS. V lost 4 bases to trimming and J lost 4 bases; unmatched junction nucleotides: 31. As DNA, the CDR3 is TGTGCTCTTGGGGGGTCGCGGGGCTATCGGGGATACGCGGGGACTAAGTACAGCGATAAACTCATCTTT. Translating it yields CALGGSRGYRGYAGTKYSDKLIF.

This clone was counted only a few times. The chain has TRDV2 and TRDJ1, with 11 bases fitting TRDD3. Trimming removed 0 bases from V and 0 bases from J; junction bases left unmatched: 2. Germline V gene data show CDR1 as GEAIGNYY and CDR2 as EKD. The CDR3 totals 16 residues. The CDR3 DNA follows: TGTGCCTGTGACACCGTGGGGGATACGGACACCGATAAACTCATCTTT. This gives the protein CACDTVGDTDTDKLIF.

Details on this clone: TCRdb assigns this DNA the protein of a much larger clone, which departs from its translation at residue 9; this likely reflects a read error, and the protein shown comes from translating the DNA. The chain joins TRDV1 to TRDJ1; 9 bases align to TRDD3. CDR1 is TSWWSYY, CDR2 QGS, per germline. Unmatched junction bases numbered 27, after V lost 4 bases and J lost 0 bases. The CDR3 is 23 amino acids. CDR3 in amino acids: CALGGSRGCRGYAGTKYTDKLIF. The CDR3 coding sequence is TGTGCTCTTGGGGGGTCGCGGGGCTGTCGGGGATACGCGGGGACTAAGTACACCGATAAACTCATCTTT.

Comments on this clone: The protein in TCRdb stems from a much larger clone and differs at residue 14 from this DNA's translation, likely a read error; here the protein is translated from the DNA. The chain is built from TRDV3 and TRDJ1, with TRDD3 matching 10 bases. This CDR3 spans 16 amino acids. The germline CDR1 and CDR2 sequences are TVYSNPD and GDNSRS (reference sequence). The CDR3 loop is CAFIAGGYEVPDKHIF. CDR3 nucleotide sequence: TGTGCCTTTATTGCCGGGGGATACGAGGTACCCGATAAACACATCTTT. Using reference TRDV3 and TRDJ1 for the parts outside the CDR3, the full variable domain is CDKVTQSSPDQTVASGSEVVLLCTYDTVYSNPDLFWYRIRPDYSFQFVFYGDNSRSEGADFTQGRFSVKHILTQKAFHLVISPVRTEDSATYYCAFIAGGYEVPDKHIFGKGTRVTVEP.

This clone is termed large. The V gene is TRDV1, the J gene TRDJ1; D is perhaps TRDD3 (9 bases). The V gene lost 5 bases and the J gene lost 0 bases, with 37 bases spanning the gap. CDR3 length: 23 amino acids. CDR1 is TSWWSYY and CDR2 is QGS in the germline V gene. CDR3 in amino acids: CALGKGGFLLVLGDPPYTDKLIF. CDR3 sequence (DNA): TGTGCTCTTGGGAAAGGGGGCTTCCTACTTGTACTGGGGGACCCCCCGTACACCGATAAACTCATCTTT.

Regarding this clone: Only one base separates this from a far larger clonotype, so it likely reflects a read error. This same CDR3 is encoded by further DNA sequences in the sample. The gene calls are TRDV2 and TRDJ1; no clear D. V was shortened by 1 base and J by 9 bases, with 17 bases between the two germline ends. CDR1 is GEAIGNYY and CDR2 is EKD in the germline V gene. CDR3 length: 14 residues. The CDR3, as DNA: TGTGCCTGTGACACTGTTGAGGTCAGGCGGGAACTCATCTTT. It specifies CACDTVEVRRELIF.

Comments on this clone: TCRdb's protein for this DNA is that of a much larger clone and differs from the translation at residue 15, likely a read error; the protein shown is the DNA translation. The chain uses TRDV1 and TRDJ1, with 7 nucleotides matching TRDD3. Germline V gene lookup returns CDR1 TSWWSYY and CDR2 QGS. The junction had 40 bases not matched to a gene; V was cut back by 5 bases and J by 1 base. The CDR3 covers 26 residues. In DNA form, the CDR3 reads TGTGCTCTTGGGCATGGAGAGTGCCTTCTTCTGCTAGCTACTGTGGGATACAAATTCTCCACCGATAAACTCATCTTT. Residues: CALGHGECLLLLATVGYKFSTDKLIF.

Comment on this clone: A much larger clone sits a single nucleotide away, making a read error possible. J is TRDJ1 and V is TRDV2; 7 bases map to TRDD3. Unmatched junction bases numbered 22, after V lost 2 bases and J lost 2 bases. The length of the CDR3 is 20 residues. Germline V lookup: CDR1 GEAIGNYY, CDR2 EKD. The CDR3 region has the DNA TGTGCCTGTGACATCGTATCTTCCAGTTTGTTTGGGGGAGAGACCGATAAACTCATCTTT. It is translated as CACDIVSSSLFGGETDKLIF.

The sample holds a few counts of this clone. With only one base between it and a far larger clone, this is likely a read error. The same CDR3 arises from other DNA sequences in this sample as well. J is TRDJ1 and V is TRDV2, with D hard to call. The germline gives CDR1 GEAIGNYY, CDR2 EKD. Trimming shortened V by 1 base and J by 9 bases, and 17 bases separated the two germline ends. CDR3 length equals 14 residues. As DNA, the CDR3 is TGTGCCTGTGACACTGTAGAAGTCAGGCGGGAACTCATCTTT. Amino acids: CACDTVEVRRELIF.